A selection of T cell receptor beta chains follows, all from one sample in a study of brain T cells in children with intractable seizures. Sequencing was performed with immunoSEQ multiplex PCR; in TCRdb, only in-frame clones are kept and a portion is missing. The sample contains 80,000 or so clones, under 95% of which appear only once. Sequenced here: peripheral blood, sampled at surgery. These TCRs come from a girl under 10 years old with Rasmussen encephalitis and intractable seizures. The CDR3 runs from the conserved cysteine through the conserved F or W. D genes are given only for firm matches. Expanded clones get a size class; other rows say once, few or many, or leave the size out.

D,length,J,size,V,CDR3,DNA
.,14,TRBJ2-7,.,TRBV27,CAPGDGIHSYEQYF,TGTGCCCCGGGGGATGGGATACACTCCTACGAGCAGTACTTC
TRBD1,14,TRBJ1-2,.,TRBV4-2,CASSRRLDRAGYTF,TGTGCCAGCAGCCGAAGACTCGACAGGGCTGGCTACACCTTC
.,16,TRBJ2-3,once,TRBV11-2,CASSLGVRGTTDTQYF,TGTGCCAGCAGCTTAGGTGTACGGGGGACCACAGATACGCAGTATTTT
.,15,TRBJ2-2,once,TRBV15,CASGVDQLNTGELFF,TGTGCCTCCGGGGTGGACCAGCTGAACACCGGGGAGCTGTTTTTT
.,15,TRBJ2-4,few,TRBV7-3,CASSLTGLEKDIQYF,TGTGCCAGCAGCTTAACAGGGTTGGAGAAGGACATTCAGTACTTC
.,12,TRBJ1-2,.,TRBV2,CASSEGGYGYTF,TGTGCCAGCAGTGAAGGGGGCTATGGCTACACCTTC
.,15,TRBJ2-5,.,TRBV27,CASSSNGGAGETQYF,TGTGCCAGCAGTTCAAATGGGGGGGCCGGGGAGACCCAGTACTTC
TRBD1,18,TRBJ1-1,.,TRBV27,CASSPHQTGLVMNTEAFF,TGTGCCAGCAGTCCACACCAGACAGGGTTGGTCATGAACACTGAAGCTTTCTTT
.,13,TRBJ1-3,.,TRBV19,CASWRSTGNTIYF,TGTGCCAGTTGGCGATCCACTGGAAACACCATATATTTT
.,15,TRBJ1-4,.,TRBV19,CATTGRRATNEKLFF,TGTGCCACAACCGGCAGGCGAGCAACTAATGAAAAACTGTTTTTT
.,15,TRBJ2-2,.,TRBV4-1,CASSQASANTGELFF,TGCGCCAGCAGCCAAGCTAGCGCGAACACCGGGGAGCTGTTTTTT
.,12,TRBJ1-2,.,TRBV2,CASLGSVDGYTF,TGTGCCAGCCTCGGATCGGTGGATGGCTACACCTTC
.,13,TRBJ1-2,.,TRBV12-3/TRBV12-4,CASSLTARSGYTF,TGTGCCAGCAGTTTGACAGCTAGAAGTGGCTACACCTTC
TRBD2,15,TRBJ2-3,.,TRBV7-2,CASSLSGGPGDTQYF,TGTGCCAGCAGCTTGTCGGGGGGGCCGGGAGATACGCAGTATTTT
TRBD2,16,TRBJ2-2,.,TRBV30,CAWTLGLAGRGGELFF,TGTGCCTGGACCCTAGGACTAGCGGGACGTGGGGGGGAGCTGTTTTTT
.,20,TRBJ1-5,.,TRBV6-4,CASSDSSASPPTDGNQPQHF,TGTGCCAGCAGTGACTCCTCGGCCTCTCCCCCTACGGATGGCAATCAGCCCCAGCATTTT
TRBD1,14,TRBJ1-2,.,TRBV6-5,CASRRGQGAPGYTF,TGTGCCAGCAGACGGGGACAGGGGGCGCCTGGCTACACCTTC
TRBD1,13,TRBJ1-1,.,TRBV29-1,CSVYGQGISEAFF,TGCAGCGTCTATGGACAGGGGATCTCTGAAGCTTTCTTT
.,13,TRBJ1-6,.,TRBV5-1,CASSRDSGSPLHF,TGCGCCAGCAGCCGCGATAGTGGATCACCCCTCCACTTT
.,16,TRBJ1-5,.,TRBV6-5,CASSSVGAGSNQPQHF,TGTGCCAGCAGTTCGGTTGGTGCCGGAAGCAATCAGCCCCAGCATTTT
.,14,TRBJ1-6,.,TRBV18,CASSSQNYNSPLHF,TGTGCCAGCTCAAGTCAAAACTATAATTCACCCCTCCACTTT
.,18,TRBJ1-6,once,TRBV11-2,CASSLELGGSAYNSPLHF,TGTGCCAGCAGCTTAGAACTGGGGGGATCAGCTTATAATTCACCCCTCCACTTT
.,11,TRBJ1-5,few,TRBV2,CASSVDQPQHF,TGTGCCAGCAGCGTGGATCAGCCCCAGCATTTT
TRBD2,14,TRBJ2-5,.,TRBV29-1,CSALTTSDSETQYF,TGCAGCGCACTCACTACTAGCGACTCAGAGACCCAGTACTTC
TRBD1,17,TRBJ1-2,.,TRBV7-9,CASSYKGRTGEDYGYTF,TGTGCCAGCAGCTACAAAGGCCGGACAGGGGAAGACTATGGCTACACCTTC
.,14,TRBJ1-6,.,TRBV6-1,CASSEGGASSPLHF,TGTGCCAGCAGTGAAGGGGGGGCGAGTTCACCCCTCCACTTT
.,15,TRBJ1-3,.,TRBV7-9,CASSLGRGSGNTIYF,TGTGCCAGCAGCTTAGGACGGGGGTCTGGAAACACCATATATTTT
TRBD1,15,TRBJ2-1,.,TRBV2,CASADGDRAYNEQFF,TGTGCCAGTGCGGATGGGGACAGAGCCTACAATGAGCAGTTCTTC
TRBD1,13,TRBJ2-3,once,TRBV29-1,CSVGQVVGDTQYF,TGCAGCGTGGGACAGGTGGTTGGAGATACGCAGTATTTT
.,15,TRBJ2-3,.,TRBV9,CASSSGRDPADTQYF,TGTGCCAGCAGCTCAGGAAGGGACCCAGCAGATACGCAGTATTTT
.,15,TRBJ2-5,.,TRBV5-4,CASSYGIPTQETQYF,TGTGCCAGCAGCTATGGGATTCCCACGCAAGAGACCCAGTACTTC
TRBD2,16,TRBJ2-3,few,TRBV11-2,CASSLGTSLGTDTQYF,TGTGCCAGCAGCTTAGGGACTAGTTTGGGCACAGATACGCAGTATTTT
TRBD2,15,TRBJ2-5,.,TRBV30,CAWSVLGRAGETQYF,TGTGCCTGGAGTGTACTAGGGAGGGCCGGGGAGACCCAGTACTTC
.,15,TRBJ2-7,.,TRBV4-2,CASSQGFGKTYEQYF,TGTGCCAGCAGCCAAGGATTCGGGAAAACCTACGAGCAGTACTTC
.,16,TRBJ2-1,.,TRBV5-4,CASNSFRDGSYNEQFF,TGTGCCAGCAATTCCTTCCGGGACGGGTCCTACAATGAGCAGTTCTTC
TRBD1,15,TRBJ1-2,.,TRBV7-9,CASSLGDRDVWGYTF,TGTGCCAGCAGCTTGGGGGACAGGGATGTATGGGGCTACACCTTC
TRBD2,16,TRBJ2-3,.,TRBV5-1,CASSFGIAGRTDTQYF,TGCGCCAGCAGCTTTGGGATAGCGGGACGTACAGATACGCAGTATTTT
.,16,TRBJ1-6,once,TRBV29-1,CSGGINRTRHNSPLHF,TGCAGCGGGGGGATAAACAGAACGCGGCATAATTCACCCCTCCACTTT
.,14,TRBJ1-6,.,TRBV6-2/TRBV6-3,CASSLRLENSPLHF,TGTGCCAGCAGTTTACGGCTAGAGAATTCACCCCTCCACTTT
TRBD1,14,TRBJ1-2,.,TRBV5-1,CASSLPGQAYGYTF,TGCGCCAGCAGCTTACCGGGACAGGCCTATGGCTACACCTTC
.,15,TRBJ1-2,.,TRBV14,CASSQEIVGGYGYTF,TGTGCCAGCAGCCAAGAAATAGTCGGCGGATATGGCTACACCTTC
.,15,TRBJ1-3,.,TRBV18,CASSPKKNSGNTIYF,TGTGCCAGCTCACCCAAGAAAAACTCTGGAAACACCATATATTTT
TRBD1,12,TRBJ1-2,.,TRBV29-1,CSGDRANYGYTF,TGCAGCGGGGACAGGGCCAACTATGGCTACACCTTC
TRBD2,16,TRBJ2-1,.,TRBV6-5,CASSYGRLAGDNEQFF,TGTGCCAGCAGTTACGGGCGACTAGCGGGCGACAATGAGCAGTTCTTC
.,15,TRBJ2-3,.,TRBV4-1,CASSGGHFPTDTQYF,TGCGCCAGCAGCGGGGGCCACTTTCCCACAGATACGCAGTATTTT
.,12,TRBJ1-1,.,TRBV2,CASNQAGLEAFF,TGTGCCAGCAACCAGGCCGGCCTTGAAGCTTTCTTT
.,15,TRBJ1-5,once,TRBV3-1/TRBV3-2,CASSSTGTQNQPQHF,TGTGCCAGCAGTTCAACCGGGACGCAGAATCAGCCCCAGCATTTT
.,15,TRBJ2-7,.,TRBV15,CATSRDPASSYEQYF,TGTGCCACCAGCAGAGATCCAGCGAGCTCCTACGAGCAGTACTTC
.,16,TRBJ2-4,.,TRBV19,CASSGPSNSAKNIQYF,TGTGCCAGTAGTGGTCCTAGTAACTCAGCCAAAAACATTCAGTACTTC
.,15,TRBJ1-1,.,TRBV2,CASSEVAGMNTEAFF,TGTGCCAGCAGTGAAGTAGCAGGGATGAACACTGAAGCTTTCTTT
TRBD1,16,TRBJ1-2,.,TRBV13,CASSLGDREKFKRYTF,TGTGCCAGCAGCTTAGGCGACAGGGAAAAGTTTAAGCGCTACACCTTC
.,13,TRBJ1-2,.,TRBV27,CASSSGLNYGYTF,TGTGCCAGCAGTTCGGGGCTGAACTATGGCTACACCTTC
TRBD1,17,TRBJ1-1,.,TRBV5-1,CASSSTGDGIMNTEAFF,TGCGCCAGCAGCTCGACAGGGGACGGTATTATGAACACTGAAGCTTTCTTT
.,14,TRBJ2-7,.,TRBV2,CASSEAFVAYEQYF,TGTGCCAGCAGTGAAGCGTTTGTGGCCTACGAGCAGTACTTC